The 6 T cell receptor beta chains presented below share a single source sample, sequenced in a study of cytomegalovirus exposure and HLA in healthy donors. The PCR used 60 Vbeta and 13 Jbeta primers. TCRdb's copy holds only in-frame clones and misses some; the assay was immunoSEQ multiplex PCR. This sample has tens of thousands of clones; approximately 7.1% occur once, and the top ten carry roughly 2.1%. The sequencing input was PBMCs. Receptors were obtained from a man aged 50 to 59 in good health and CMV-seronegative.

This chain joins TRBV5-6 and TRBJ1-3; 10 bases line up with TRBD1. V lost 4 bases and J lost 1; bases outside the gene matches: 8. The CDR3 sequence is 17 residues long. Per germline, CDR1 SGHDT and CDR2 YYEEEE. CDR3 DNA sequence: TGTGCCAGCAGCGCCCCGGGACAGGGGATATCTGGAAACACCATATATTTT. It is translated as CASSAPGQGISGNTIYF.

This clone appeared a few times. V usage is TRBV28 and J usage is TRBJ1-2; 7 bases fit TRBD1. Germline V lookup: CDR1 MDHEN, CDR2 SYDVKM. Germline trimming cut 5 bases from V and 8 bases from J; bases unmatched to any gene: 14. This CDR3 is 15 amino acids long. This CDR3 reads CASSRGLQGSRGYTF. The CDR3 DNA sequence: TGTGCCAGCAGTCGCGGACTACAGGGGTCGCGGGGCTACACCTTC.

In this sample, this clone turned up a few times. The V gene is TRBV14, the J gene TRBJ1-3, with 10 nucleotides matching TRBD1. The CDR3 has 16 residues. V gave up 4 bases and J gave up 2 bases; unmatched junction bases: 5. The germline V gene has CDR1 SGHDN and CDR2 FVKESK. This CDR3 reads CASSLTTGGPGNTIYF. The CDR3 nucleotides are TGTGCCAGCAGCCTTACGACAGGGGGCCCTGGAAACACCATATATTTT.

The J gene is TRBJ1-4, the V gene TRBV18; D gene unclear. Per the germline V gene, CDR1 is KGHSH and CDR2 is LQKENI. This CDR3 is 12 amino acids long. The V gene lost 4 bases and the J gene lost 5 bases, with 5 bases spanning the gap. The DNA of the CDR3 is TGTGCCAGCTCACGAGCGAATGAAAAACTGTTTTTT. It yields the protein CASSRANEKLFF.

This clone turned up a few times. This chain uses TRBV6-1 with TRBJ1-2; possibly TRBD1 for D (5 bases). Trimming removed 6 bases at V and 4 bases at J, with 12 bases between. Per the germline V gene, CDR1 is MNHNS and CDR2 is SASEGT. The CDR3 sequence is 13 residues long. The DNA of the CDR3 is TGTGCCAGCAGGGGGGGAGGGACCTATGGCTACACCTTC. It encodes CASRGGGTYGYTF.

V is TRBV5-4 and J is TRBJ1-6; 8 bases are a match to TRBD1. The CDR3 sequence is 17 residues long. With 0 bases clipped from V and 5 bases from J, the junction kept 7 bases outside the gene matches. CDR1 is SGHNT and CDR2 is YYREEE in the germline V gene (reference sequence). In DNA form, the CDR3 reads TGTGCCAGCAGCTTGGGATCAGGGGGCGCCCATAATTCACCCCTCCACTTT. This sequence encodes CASSLGSGGAHNSPLHF.